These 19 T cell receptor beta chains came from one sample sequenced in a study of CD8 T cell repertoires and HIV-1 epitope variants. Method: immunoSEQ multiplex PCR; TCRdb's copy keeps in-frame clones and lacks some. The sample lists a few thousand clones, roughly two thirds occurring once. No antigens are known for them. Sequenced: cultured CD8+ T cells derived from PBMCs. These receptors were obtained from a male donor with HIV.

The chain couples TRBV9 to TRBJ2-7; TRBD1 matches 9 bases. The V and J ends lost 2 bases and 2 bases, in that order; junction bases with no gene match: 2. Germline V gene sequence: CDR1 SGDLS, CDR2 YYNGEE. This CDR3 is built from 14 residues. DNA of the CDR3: TGTGCCAGCAGCGTGGGACAGGGACCCTACGAGCAGTACTTC. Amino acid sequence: CASSVGQGPYEQYF.

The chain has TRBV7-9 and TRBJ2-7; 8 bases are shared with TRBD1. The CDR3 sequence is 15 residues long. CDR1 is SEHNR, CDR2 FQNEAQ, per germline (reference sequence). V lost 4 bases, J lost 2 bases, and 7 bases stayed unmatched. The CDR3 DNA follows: TGTGCCAGCAGCTCCCGAGGACAGGGCCCCTACGAGCAGTACTTC. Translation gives CASSSRGQGPYEQYF.

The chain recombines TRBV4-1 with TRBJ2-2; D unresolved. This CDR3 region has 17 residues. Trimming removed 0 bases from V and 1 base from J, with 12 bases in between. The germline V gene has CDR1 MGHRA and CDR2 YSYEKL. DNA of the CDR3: TGCGCCAGCAGCCAAGAGGGGAATCAGATGAACACCGGGGAGCTGTTTTTT. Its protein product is CASSQEGNQMNTGELFF.

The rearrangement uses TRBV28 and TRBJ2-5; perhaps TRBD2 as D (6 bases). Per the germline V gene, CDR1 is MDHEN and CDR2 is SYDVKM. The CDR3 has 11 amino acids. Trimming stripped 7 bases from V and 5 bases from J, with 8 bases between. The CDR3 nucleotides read TGTGCCAGCAAGGAGGGGGAGACCCAGTACTTC. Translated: CASKEGETQYF.

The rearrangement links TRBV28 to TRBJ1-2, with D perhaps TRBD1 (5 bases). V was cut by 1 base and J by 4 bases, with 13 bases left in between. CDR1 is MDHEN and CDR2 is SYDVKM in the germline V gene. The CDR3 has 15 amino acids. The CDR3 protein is CASSLSLQGIYGYTF. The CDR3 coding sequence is TGTGCCAGCAGTTTATCCCTCCAGGGTATCTATGGCTACACCTTC.

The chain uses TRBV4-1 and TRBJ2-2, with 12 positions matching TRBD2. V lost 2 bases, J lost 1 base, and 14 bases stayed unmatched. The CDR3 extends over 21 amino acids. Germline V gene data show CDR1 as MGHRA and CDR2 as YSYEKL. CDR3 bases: TGCGCCAGCAGCCAATCCGGGACAGGGACTAGCGGGCATCTGAACACCGGGGAGCTGTTTTTT. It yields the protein CASSQSGTGTSGHLNTGELFF.

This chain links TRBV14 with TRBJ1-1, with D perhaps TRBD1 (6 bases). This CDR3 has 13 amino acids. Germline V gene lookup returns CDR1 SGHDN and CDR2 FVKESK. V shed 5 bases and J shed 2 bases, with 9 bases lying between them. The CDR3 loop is CASSSRGNTEAFF. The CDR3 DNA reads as TGTGCCAGCAGCTCCAGGGGAAACACTGAAGCTTTCTTT.

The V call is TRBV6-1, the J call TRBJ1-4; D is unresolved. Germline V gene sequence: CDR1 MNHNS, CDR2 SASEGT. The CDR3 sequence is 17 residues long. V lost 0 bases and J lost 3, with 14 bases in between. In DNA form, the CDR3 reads TGTGCCAGCAGTGAAGCGCTGGACCGTTACTCTAATGAAAAACTGTTTTTT. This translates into CASSEALDRYSNEKLFF.

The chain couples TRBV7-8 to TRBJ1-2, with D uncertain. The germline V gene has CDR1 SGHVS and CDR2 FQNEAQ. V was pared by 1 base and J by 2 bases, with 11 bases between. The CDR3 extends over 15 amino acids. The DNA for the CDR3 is TGTGCCAGCAGCTTAGAAGAGGTTTCGAACTATGGCTACACCTTC. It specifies CASSLEEVSNYGYTF.

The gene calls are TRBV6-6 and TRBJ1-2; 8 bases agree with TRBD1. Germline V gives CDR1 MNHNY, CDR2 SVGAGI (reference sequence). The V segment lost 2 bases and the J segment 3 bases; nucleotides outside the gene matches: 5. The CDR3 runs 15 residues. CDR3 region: CASSYGQGAYYGYTF. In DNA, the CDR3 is TGTGCCAGCAGTTACGGGCAGGGGGCTTACTATGGCTACACCTTC.

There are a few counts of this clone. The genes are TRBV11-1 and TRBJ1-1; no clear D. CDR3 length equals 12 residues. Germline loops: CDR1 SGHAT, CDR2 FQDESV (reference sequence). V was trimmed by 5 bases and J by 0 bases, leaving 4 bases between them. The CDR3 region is CASSPVNTEAFF. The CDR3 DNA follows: TGTGCCAGCAGCCCCGTGAACACTGAAGCTTTCTTT.

The CDR3 bases are TGCGCCAGCAGCCCCCCCGGGCGTAAAGAAGCTTTCTTT. This encodes CASSPPGRKEAFF. The rearrangement joins TRBV4-1 to TRBJ1-1; D uncertain. This CDR3 region has 13 residues. V lost 4 bases, J lost 8 bases, and 14 bases lay in between. The V gene's germline CDR1 is MGHRA and CDR2 YSYEKL.

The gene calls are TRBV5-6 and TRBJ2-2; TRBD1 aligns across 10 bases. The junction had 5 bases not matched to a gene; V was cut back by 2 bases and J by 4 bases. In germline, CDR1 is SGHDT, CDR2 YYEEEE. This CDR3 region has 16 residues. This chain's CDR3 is CASSFGTGDITGELFF. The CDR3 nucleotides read TGTGCCAGCAGCTTTGGGACAGGGGATATCACCGGGGAGCTGTTTTTT.

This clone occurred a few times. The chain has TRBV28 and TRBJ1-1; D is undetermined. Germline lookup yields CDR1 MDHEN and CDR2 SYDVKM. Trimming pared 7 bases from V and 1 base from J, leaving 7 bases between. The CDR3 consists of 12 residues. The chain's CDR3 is CASTLGNTEAFF. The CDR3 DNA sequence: TGTGCCAGCACATTGGGGAACACTGAAGCTTTCTTT.

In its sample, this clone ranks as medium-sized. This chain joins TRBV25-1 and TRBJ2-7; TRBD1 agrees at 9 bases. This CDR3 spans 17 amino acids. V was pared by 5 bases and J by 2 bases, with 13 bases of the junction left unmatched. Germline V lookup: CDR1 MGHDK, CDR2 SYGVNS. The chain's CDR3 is CASSSDRWDRETYEQYF. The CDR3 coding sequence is TGTGCCAGCAGTAGTGACCGATGGGACAGGGAAACCTACGAGCAGTACTTC.

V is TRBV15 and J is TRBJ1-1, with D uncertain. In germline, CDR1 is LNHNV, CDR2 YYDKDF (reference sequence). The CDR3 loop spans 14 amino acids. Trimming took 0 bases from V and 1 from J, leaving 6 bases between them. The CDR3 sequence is CATSRDSGNTEAFF. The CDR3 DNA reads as TGTGCCACCAGCAGAGATTCAGGGAACACTGAAGCTTTCTTT. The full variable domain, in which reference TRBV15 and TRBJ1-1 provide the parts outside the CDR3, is DAMVIQNPRYQVTQFGKPVTLSCSQTLNHNVMYWYQQKSSQAPKLLFHYYDKDFNNEADTPDNFQSRRPNTSFCFLDIRSPGLGDTAMYLCATSRDSGNTEAFFGQGTRLTVV.

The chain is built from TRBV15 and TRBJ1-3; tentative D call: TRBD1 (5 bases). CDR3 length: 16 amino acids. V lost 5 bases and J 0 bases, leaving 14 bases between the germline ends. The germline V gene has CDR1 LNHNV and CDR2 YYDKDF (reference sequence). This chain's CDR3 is CATSRLRGFSGNTIYF. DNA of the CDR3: TGTGCCACCAGCCGACTTCGGGGCTTCTCTGGAAACACCATATATTTT.

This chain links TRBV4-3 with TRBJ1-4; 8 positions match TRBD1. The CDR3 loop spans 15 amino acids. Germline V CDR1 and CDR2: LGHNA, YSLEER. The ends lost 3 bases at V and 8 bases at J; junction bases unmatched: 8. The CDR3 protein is CASSQAGGAEEKLFF. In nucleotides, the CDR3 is TGCGCCAGCAGCCAGGCAGGGGGCGCCGAGGAAAAACTGTTTTTT.

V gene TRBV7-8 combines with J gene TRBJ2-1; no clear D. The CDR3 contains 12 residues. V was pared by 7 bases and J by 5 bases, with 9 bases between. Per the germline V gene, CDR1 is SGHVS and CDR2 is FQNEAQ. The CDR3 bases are TGTGCCAGCACCCTCATGGACAATGAGCAGTTCTTC. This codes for CASTLMDNEQFF.